A single sample is the source of the 2 T cell receptor beta chains below, sequenced in a study of blood T cell repertoires in COVID-19 (dated by TCRdb to 2020 to 2022). To prepare the library, the immunoSEQ multiplex PCR assay was applied. TCRdb's version of the immuneACCESS table is confined to in-frame rearrangements and falls short of the full clone set. An unresolved V gene accounts for under half of the shortfall where checked; the remainder is of unknown origin. This sample is represented by roughly 380,000 clones; roughly nine tenths of them were singletons. Roughly 4% of the sample comes from the top ten. Sequenced: peripheral blood. Source of these receptors: a woman aged 60-70 years with COVID-19, enrolled during active disease.

This sequence joins TRBV5-1 and TRBJ1-2; 11 positions agree with TRBD1. This CDR3 has 16 amino acids. The V segment lost 1 base and the J segment 8 bases; nucleotides outside the gene matches: 10. Germline CDR1 reads SGHRS; CDR2 reads YFSETQ. CDR3 residues: CASSLHFSGTGGGYTF. In DNA form, the CDR3 reads TGCGCCAGCAGCTTGCATTTCTCCGGGACAGGGGGAGGCTACACCTTC.

V and J are TRBV5-1 and TRBJ1-2; 12 bases agree with TRBD1. In germline, CDR1 is SGHRS, CDR2 YFSETQ. The CDR3 covers 18 residues. The J segment lost 0 bases and the V segment lost 4 bases, leaving 10 bases of the junction unmatched. Here the CDR3 reads CASSRSGTGGVANYGYTF. CDR3 sequence (DNA): TGCGCCAGCAGCCGATCCGGGACAGGGGGCGTTGCTAACTATGGCTACACCTTC.